This TCR beta chain appears in the sequencing data of a study of T cell repertoires in cytomegalovirus infection. Germline values: CDR1 MNHEY, CDR2 SVGAGI. The length of the CDR3 is 14 residues. V was trimmed by 7 bases and J by 0 bases, leaving 10 bases between them. TCRdb processed the reads anew with MiXCR; each CDR3 protein has one entry. The repertoire includes approximately 600,000 distinct CDR3 sequences, roughly 42% of them detected once, and around 48% sits in the top ten. In this sample, this clonotype turned up once. Its target is unknown. This specimen consisted of cultured PBMCs, obtained from culture after CMV antigen stimulation. The V gene is TRBV6-5, the J gene TRBJ2-1, with a tentative D call TRBD2 (5 bases). This receptor was taken from a human donor in good health (CMV status not recorded). Some clones in this sample may be carry-over from other donors' samples. The chain's CDR3 is CASTRASSYNEQFF. The CDR3 region has the DNA TGTGCCAGCACGAGGGCTAGCTCCTACAATGAGCAGTTCTTC.